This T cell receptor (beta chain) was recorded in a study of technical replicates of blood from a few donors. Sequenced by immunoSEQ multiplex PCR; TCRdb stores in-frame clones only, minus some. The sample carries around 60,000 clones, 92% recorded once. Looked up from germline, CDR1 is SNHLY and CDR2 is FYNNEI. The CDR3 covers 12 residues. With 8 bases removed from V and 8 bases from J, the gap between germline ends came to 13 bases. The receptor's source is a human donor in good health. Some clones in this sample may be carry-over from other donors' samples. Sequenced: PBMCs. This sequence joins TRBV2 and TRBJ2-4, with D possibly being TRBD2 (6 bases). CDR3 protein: CASGTRRDIQYF. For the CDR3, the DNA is TGTGCCAGCGGGACGCGGAGGGACATTCAGTACTTC. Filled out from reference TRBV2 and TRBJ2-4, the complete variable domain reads EPEVTQTPSHQVTQMGQEVILRCVPISNHLYFYWYRQILGQKVEFLVSFYNNEISEKSEIFDDQFSVERPDGSNFTLKIRSTKLEDSAMYFCASGTRRDIQYFGAGTRLSVL.